This T cell receptor beta chain appears in the sequencing data of a study of vaccination effects on CD4 cells after COVID-19. Study-level background: Samples were taken post-vaccine, and their median timing was 72 days after the second dose. Cultures of fewer than 2.5 million PBMC per well contained about 10 IU/ml IL-2 plus 10 ug/ml peptides.

Investigators separated out CD4+ T cells once around nine days of culture had passed. It was two doses of either the BNT162b2 or mRNA-1273 vaccine that participants received. According to the study, vaccine recipients showed no prior SARS-CoV-2 infection and negative nucleocapsid antibodies. At days 3 and 7, half of the medium was exchanged for IL-2 medium. With V trimmed by 0 bases and J by 8 bases, 8 bases remained unmatched. Germline CDR1 GTSNPN, CDR2 SVGIG (reference sequence). The CDR3 extends over 15 amino acids. Assay used: immunoSEQ multiplex PCR; TCRdb lists only in-frame clones, some missing. This sample carries about 57,000 clones, approximately 72% of them seen once, and the ten largest clones take about 4.5%. Of note for this clone: The target antigen is unknown.

This receptor was taken from a human donor who received a COVID-19 vaccine. The chain joins TRBV30 to TRBJ2-4; 9 nucleotides line up with TRBD1. Source: CD4+ T cells from PBMCs cultured without peptide, taken after COVID-19 vaccination. The CDR3 DNA is TGTGCCTGGAGTGTACCACGACAGGGGGTGGACATTCAGTACTTC. Its translation is CAWSVPRQGVDIQYF. The variable domain in full, with the rest retrieved from reference TRBV30 and TRBJ2-4, is SQTIHQWPATLVQPVGSPLSLECTVEGTSNPNLYWYRQAAGRGLQLLFYSVGIGQISSEVPQNLSASRPQDRQFILSSKKLLLSDSGFYLCAWSVPRQGVDIQYFGAGTRLSVL.